These T cell receptor beta chains were read from a single sample in a study of blood T cell repertoires in COVID-19. Assay: immunoSEQ multiplex PCR; the TCRdb copy retains only in-frame clones and omits some. The sample records tens of thousands of clones, 70% to 90% being singletons. Sequenced: peripheral blood. These TCRs come from a man between 50 and 59 years old with active COVID-19. Each CDR3 is given with its conserved first and last residue. Fields, in order: V gene, clone size, D gene, J gene, CDR3 DNA, CDR3 protein. A D gene is named only where the DNA matches it firmly. Not every row has a clone size; where given, it reads once, few, many or a size class.

TRBV18,-,-,TRBJ1-2,TGTGCCAGCTCAGTTCTAGGATATGGCTACACCTTC,CASSVLGYGYTF
TRBV5-6,-,TRBD1,TRBJ1-4,TGTGCCAGCAGCGGGTTAGGGACAGGTAATGAAAAACTGTTTTTT,CASSGLGTGNEKLFF
TRBV7-9,-,TRBD2,TRBJ2-3,TGTGCCAGCAGCTCAACCCTAGCGGGAGTGAGCACAGATACGCAGTATTTT,CASSSTLAGVSTDTQYF
TRBV5-1,-,-,TRBJ1-4,TGCGCCAGCAGCTTGGACCCGAGGGAAAAACTGTTTTTT,CASSLDPREKLFF
TRBV4-2,-,-,TRBJ2-2,TGTGCCAGCAGCCATACTAGCACCACCGGGGAGCTGTTTTTT,CASSHTSTTGELFF
TRBV12-3/TRBV12-4,-,-,TRBJ2-7,TGTGCCAGCAGTTTACACTTATCCTACGAGCAGTACTTC,CASSLHLSYEQYF
TRBV7-9,-,-,TRBJ1-1,TGTGCCAGCAGCCAACAGGGACCGAACACTGAAGCTTTCTTT,CASSQQGPNTEAFF
TRBV10-1,-,-,TRBJ2-7,TGCGCCAGCTTCGGAAGAGGGACACATACCTACGAGCAGTACTTC,CASFGRGTHTYEQYF
TRBV20-1,-,-,TRBJ2-1,TGCAGTGCGGCTAGGAACAATGAGCAGTTCTTC,CSAARNNEQFF
TRBV12-5,-,-,TRBJ1-1,TGTGCTAGTGGTTTGGGCGTCGGCGGCACTGAAGCTTTCTTT,CASGLGVGGTEAFF
TRBV3-1/TRBV3-2,once,-,TRBJ2-1,TGTGCCAGCAGCCAAGATGGGAAGCGGAATGAGCAGTTCTTC,CASSQDGKRNEQFF
TRBV29-1,-,-,TRBJ1-1,TGCAGCGTTCGGGTCAACACTGAAGCTTTCTTT,CSVRVNTEAFF
TRBV11-2,once,-,TRBJ2-1,TGTGCCAGCAGCCCCATGATGGTGCCTTTCCGGAATGAGCAGTTCTTC,CASSPMMVPFRNEQFF
TRBV15,-,TRBD1,TRBJ1-2,TGTGCCACCAGCAGAGGGCAGGGGGCCTTTAACTATGGCTACACCTTC,CATSRGQGAFNYGYTF
TRBV5-5,-,-,TRBJ1-3,TGTGCCAGCAGCTCAGACAGCTTCTCTGGAAACACCATATATTTT,CASSSDSFSGNTIYF
TRBV2,-,TRBD1,TRBJ1-6,TGTGCCAGCGGCAACCGGGACAGGGTTACACCCCTCCACTTT,CASGNRDRVTPLHF